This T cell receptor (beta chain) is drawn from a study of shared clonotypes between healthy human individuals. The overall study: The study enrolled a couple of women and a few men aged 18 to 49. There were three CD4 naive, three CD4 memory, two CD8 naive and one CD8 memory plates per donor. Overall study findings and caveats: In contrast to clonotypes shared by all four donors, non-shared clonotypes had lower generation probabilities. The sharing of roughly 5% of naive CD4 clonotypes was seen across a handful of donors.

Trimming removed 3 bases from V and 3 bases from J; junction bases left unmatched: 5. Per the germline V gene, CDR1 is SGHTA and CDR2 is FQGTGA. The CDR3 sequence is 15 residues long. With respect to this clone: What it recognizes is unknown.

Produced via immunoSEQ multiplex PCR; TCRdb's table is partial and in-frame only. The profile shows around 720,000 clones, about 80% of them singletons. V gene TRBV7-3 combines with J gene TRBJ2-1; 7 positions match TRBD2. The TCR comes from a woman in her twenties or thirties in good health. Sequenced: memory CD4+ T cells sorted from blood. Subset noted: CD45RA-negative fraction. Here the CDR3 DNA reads TGTGCCAGCAGCTTGAGCGGGGACGGCTACAATGAGCAGTTCTTC. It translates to CASSLSGDGYNEQFF.